The T cell receptor beta chain described here comes from a study of Graves' ophthalmopathy and Graves' hyperthyroidism. The CDR3 contains 13 residues. Trimming pared 6 bases from V and 0 bases from J, leaving 8 bases between. This clonotype was recorded at least ten times. Beta-chain TCR CDR3 regions were amplified from RNA transcripts. First-round RT-PCR employed HTBI primers, with a second-round multiplex PCR after it. One entry per CDR3 protein, called by TCRdb with MiXCR from the multiplex PCR reads. The data hold 350,000 to 400,000 distinct CDR3 sequences, with 15% to 17% observed a single time. The sample taken for sequencing was peripheral blood. The chain recombines TRBV12-3 or TRBV12-4 with TRBJ1-2, with D perhaps TRBD1 (5 bases). This TCR was sampled from a young woman with stable Graves' hyperthyroidism. This CDR3 reads CASSLTANYGYTF. In DNA, the CDR3 is TGTGCCAGCAGCTTGACAGCTAACTATGGCTACACCTTC.